The 31 T cell receptor beta chains reported below all come from one sample, sequenced in a study of graft-versus-host responses after intestinal transplantation. Only in-frame clones appear in the TCRdb table, and some are missing; sequencing was by immunoSEQ multiplex PCR. This sample has 75,000 to 100,000 clones, with about 93% found just once. The material sequenced was PBMCs, taken just under 460 days after intestinal transplant. These receptors were collected from a human patient who received an intestinal transplant, so some T cells may come from the graft donor.

The chain uses TRBV19 and TRBJ1-2; the match to TRBD1 covers 7 bases. This CDR3 contains 17 residues. Germline trimming cut 7 bases from V and 0 bases from J; bases unmatched to any gene: 14. CDR1 and CDR2 (germline): LNHDA, SQIVND (reference sequence). CDR3 region: CASNVRTGIRTNYGYTF. The CDR3 DNA reads as TGTGCCAGTAACGTCCGGACAGGAATAAGAACTAACTATGGCTACACCTTC.

The CDR3 here is CASSVQGGGNTIYF. The CDR3 coding sequence is TGTGCCAGCAGCGTCCAGGGTGGGGGAAACACCATATATTTT. The chain combines TRBV6-1 with TRBJ1-3; D is perhaps TRBD1 (5 bases). V gave up 6 bases and J gave up 4 bases, with 13 bases separating them. CDR3 size: 14 residues. Germline lookup yields CDR1 MNHNS and CDR2 SASEGT.

This clone came up once. CDR3 in amino acids: CASGGVVDEQYF. The CDR3 DNA follows: TGTGCTAGTGGAGGTGTAGTAGACGAGCAGTACTTC. The V call is TRBV12-5, the J call TRBJ2-7; no definite D call. Germline CDR1 and CDR2: LGHNT and FRNRAP. V was pared by 6 bases and J by 5 bases, with 11 bases between. There are 12 residues in the CDR3. Full variable domain (rest looked up from reference TRBV12-5 and TRBJ2-7): DARVTQTPRHKVTEMGQEVTMRCQPILGHNTVFWYRQTMMQGLELLAYFRNRAPLDDSGMPKDRFSAEMPDATLATLKIQPSEPRDSAVYFCASGGVVDEQYFGPGTRLTVT.

The chain is built from TRBV5-4 and TRBJ1-2, with TRBD1 identical over 8 bases. The J segment lost 7 bases and the V segment lost 4 bases, leaving 6 bases of the junction unmatched. The CDR3 runs to 13 residues. Germline V gene sequence: CDR1 SGHNT, CDR2 YYREEE (reference sequence). CDR3 DNA: TGTGCCAGCAGCCAGACAGGGGTCACTGGCTACACCTTC. Amino acid sequence: CASSQTGVTGYTF.

The rearrangement joins TRBV10-1 to TRBJ2-2; 7 bases fit TRBD2. V dropped 2 bases and J dropped 4; count of bases not matched to a gene: 4. Germline assignment: CDR1 WNHNN and CDR2 SYGVQD (reference sequence). The CDR3 spans 15 residues. The CDR3 reads CASSERGDSTGELFF. The CDR3 nucleotides read TGCGCCAGCAGTGAGCGGGGGGATTCCACCGGGGAGCTGTTTTTT.

This clone was seen a few times. Here the CDR3 DNA reads TGTGCCAGCAGACAGGGCCCTGGAAACACCATATATTTT. Protein sequence: CASRQGPGNTIYF. This chain links TRBV6-6 with TRBJ1-3; tentatively, D is TRBD1 (6 bases). The V end was cut by 6 bases, the J end by 2 bases, with 8 bases between. Germline assignment: CDR1 MNHNY and CDR2 SVGAGI (reference sequence). The CDR3 has 13 residues.

The V call is TRBV21-1, the J call TRBJ1-1. TRBV21-1 is an annotated pseudogene. This CDR3 is 19 amino acids long. CDR3 amino acids: CASTSIGGATSKPNTEAFF. The DNA for the CDR3 is TGTGCCAGCACCTCAATCGGGGGGGCCACGTCCAAACCGAACACTGAAGCTTTCTTT.

V usage is TRBV15 and J usage is TRBJ2-7; D is ambiguous. V dropped 6 bases and J dropped 2 bases, with 17 bases sitting between them. The CDR3 totals 15 residues. The germline V gene encodes CDR1 LNHNV and CDR2 YYDKDF (reference sequence). CDR3 amino acids: CATSNIPVNPYEQYF. The DNA of the CDR3 is TGTGCCACCAGTAATATCCCGGTCAATCCCTACGAGCAGTACTTC.

The V call is TRBV27, the J call TRBJ2-1; tentatively, D is TRBD2 (6 bases). CDR3 length: 13 residues. The V gene's germline CDR1 is MNHEY and CDR2 SMNVEV (reference sequence). V lost 5 bases, J lost 8 bases, and 13 bases lay in between. CDR3 protein: CASSPSGLYEQFF. For the CDR3, the DNA is TGTGCCAGCAGTCCCTCGGGACTCTATGAGCAGTTCTTC.

This chain joins TRBV19 and TRBJ1-1; D gene uncertain. The germline V and J ends were trimmed by 3 bases and 0 bases, with 23 bases remaining between them. CDR3 size: 19 residues. In germline, CDR1 is LNHDA, CDR2 SQIVND (reference sequence). The CDR3 DNA reads TGTGCCAGTAGTATTGAACTCGGGGAAGCTCCCTTTATGAACACTGAAGCTTTCTTT. Encoded protein: CASSIELGEAPFMNTEAFF.

The rearrangement joins TRBV5-1 to TRBJ2-3; D perhaps matches TRBD2 (5 bases). V dropped 4 bases and J dropped 6 bases, with 12 bases sitting between them. CDR1 and CDR2 (germline): SGHRS, YFSETQ. CDR3 length: 13 amino acids. For the CDR3, the DNA is TGCGCCAGCAGCAGGTACGGGGATGATACGCAGTATTTT. It translates to CASSRYGDDTQYF.

This chain links TRBV5-1 with TRBJ2-2; 8 bases agree with TRBD2. Trimming cost V 3 bases and J 6 bases; bases outside gene matches: 7. Germline V lookup: CDR1 SGHRS, CDR2 YFSETQ. The CDR3 contains 15 residues. The CDR3 spells CASSSSVAGPGELFF. In DNA form, the CDR3 reads TGCGCCAGCAGCTCCTCGGTAGCGGGGCCCGGGGAGCTGTTTTTT.

This clone was recorded only once. V usage is TRBV9 and J usage is TRBJ1-6; unclear D gene. The CDR3 is made up of 15 amino acids. Trimming removed 1 base from V and 8 bases from J, with 13 bases in between. The germline V gene encodes CDR1 SGDLS and CDR2 YYNGEE. The CDR3 is CASSVWSERDSPLHF. The CDR3 DNA sequence: TGTGCCAGCAGCGTATGGAGCGAACGGGATTCACCCCTCCACTTT.

The chain recombines TRBV19 with TRBJ2-5; the D gene is possibly TRBD1 (6 bases). Germline CDR1 reads LNHDA; CDR2 reads SQIVND (reference sequence). There are 15 residues in the CDR3. Deletions cut 3 bases from V and 2 bases from J, with 13 bases between. Written as DNA, the CDR3 is TGTGCCAGTAGTATGGAACGGACAGCTCAAGAGACCCAGTACTTC. It encodes CASSMERTAQETQYF.

The chain carries TRBV4-1 and TRBJ2-1; possibly TRBD2 for D (7 bases). Trimming took off 4 bases at V and 3 bases at J, with 16 bases between the two ends. CDR3 length: 16 amino acids. The germline CDR1 and CDR2 sequences are MGHRA and YSYEKL. The CDR3 nucleotides are TGCGCCAGCAGCCTTTTGGGGGGGACAAACTACAATGAGCAGTTCTTC. This translates into CASSLLGGTNYNEQFF.

The chain joins TRBV6-6 to TRBJ2-6; a possible D gene is TRBD1 (5 bases). Between the trimmed V and J ends, which lost 2 bases and 2 bases, there was a span of 10 bases. The CDR3 is 16 residues long. The germline gives CDR1 MNHNY, CDR2 SVGAGI (reference sequence). CDR3 nucleotide sequence: TGTGCCAGCAGTTACAGGCGGACACCTGGGGCCAACGTCCTGACTTTC. Translation: CASSYRRTPGANVLTF.

This CDR3 reads CASSERGGSGANVLTF. The CDR3 nucleotides read TGTGCCAGCAGTGAGCGGGGGGGCTCTGGGGCCAACGTCCTGACTTTC. V usage is TRBV6-4 and J usage is TRBJ2-6; 9 bases agree with TRBD2. This CDR3 spans 16 amino acids. Trimming took 3 bases from V and 0 from J; bases not matched to a gene: 0. Per the germline V gene, CDR1 is MRHNA and CDR2 is SNTAGT.

The gene calls are TRBV10-3 and TRBJ1-5; D gene unclear. CDR3 length: 15 amino acids. V lost 0 bases, J lost 4 bases, and 10 bases lay in between. Germline CDR1 reads ENHRY; CDR2 reads SYGVKD. The CDR3 loop reads CAISESSGVNQPQHF. CDR3 sequence (DNA): TGTGCCATCAGTGAGTCGAGCGGGGTTAATCAGCCCCAGCATTTT.

The V and J genes are TRBV5-6 and TRBJ1-1, with D unresolved. V dropped 0 bases and J dropped 7 bases, with 10 bases sitting between them. CDR3 size: 13 residues. The germline V gene has CDR1 SGHDT and CDR2 YYEEEE. CDR3 nucleotide sequence: TGTGCCAGCAGCTTGGCCGGTGGCGGTGAAGCTTTCTTT. This translates into CASSLAGGGEAFF. Full variable domain (outside the CDR3, taken from reference TRBV5-6 and TRBJ1-1): DAGVTQSPTHLIKTRGQQVTLRCSPKSGHDTVSWYQQALGQGPQFIFQYYEEEERQRGNFPDRFSGHQFPNYSSELNVNALLLGDSALYLCASSLAGGGEAFFGQGTRLTVV.

This rearrangement joins TRBV9 to TRBJ2-1; maybe TRBD1 (6 bases). CDR1 is SGDLS, CDR2 YYNGEE, per germline. The CDR3 consists of 12 residues. Trimming stripped 4 bases from V and 12 bases from J, with 14 bases between. The CDR3 region is CASSPPGARQFF. CDR3 sequence (DNA): TGTGCCAGCAGCCCCCCAGGGGCGAGGCAGTTCTTC.

The CDR3 coding sequence is TGTGCCAGCAGTTACCCGCGGGGATTAGACAATGAGCAGTTCTTC. Amino acids: CASSYPRGLDNEQFF. The rearrangement joins TRBV6-6 to TRBJ2-1, with a weak D call TRBD2 (6 bases). The germline V gene encodes CDR1 MNHNY and CDR2 SVGAGI (reference sequence). V was clipped by 2 bases and J by 5 bases, with 13 bases between them. CDR3 length: 15 amino acids.

This chain connects TRBV4-2 to TRBJ2-7; possible D gene TRBD2, 6 bases. CDR1 is LGHNA, CDR2 YNFKEQ, per germline. This CDR3 is built from 15 residues. Trimming removed 1 base at V and 3 bases at J, with 13 bases between. This CDR3 reads CASSQASGLNYEQYF. CDR3 nucleotides: TGTGCCAGCAGCCAAGCGTCCGGACTAAACTACGAGCAGTACTTC.

The chain has TRBV5-6 and TRBJ2-7; maybe TRBD2 (6 bases). This CDR3 has 13 amino acids. Trimming left V 0 bases short and J 2 bases short, with 6 bases between. Per germline, CDR1 SGHDT and CDR2 YYEEEE. The CDR3 loop is CASSLGTTYEQYF. The CDR3 DNA follows: TGTGCCAGCAGCTTGGGGACTACCTACGAGCAGTACTTC.

The rearrangement uses TRBV4-1 and TRBJ1-1, with 12 bases lining up with TRBD1. Trimming removed 2 bases from V and 4 bases from J; junction bases left unmatched: 8. Germline V lookup: CDR1 MGHRA, CDR2 YSYEKL. The CDR3 runs to 17 residues. CDR3 in amino acids: CASSQWDRGRKGTEAFF. In DNA form, the CDR3 reads TGCGCCAGCAGCCAATGGGACAGGGGGCGAAAGGGCACTGAAGCTTTCTTT.

The chain links TRBV11-2 to TRBJ1-6; D not certain. V lost 4 bases to trimming and J lost 0 bases, with 10 bases between them. Looked up from germline, CDR1 is SGHAT and CDR2 is FQNNGV. CDR3 length: 16 amino acids. Written as DNA, the CDR3 is TGTGCCAGCAGCTCCCCGACTAGCTCCTATAATTCACCCCTCCACTTT. Its translation: CASSSPTSSYNSPLHF.

This chain uses TRBV10-3 with TRBJ1-1, with D possibly TRBD1 on 5 matching bases. The V gene lost 3 bases and the J gene lost 5 bases, with 16 bases spanning the gap. Looked up from germline, CDR1 is ENHRY and CDR2 is SYGVKD. The CDR3 loop spans 15 amino acids. The CDR3 region is CAISEPSLRGTEAFF. The CDR3 DNA follows: TGTGCCATCAGTGAACCCTCGTTAAGGGGTACTGAAGCTTTCTTT.

The chain employs TRBV5-4 and TRBJ2-1; possible D gene TRBD2, 6 bases. The CDR3 length is 11 residues. Germline CDR1 SGHNT, CDR2 YYREEE (reference sequence). V shed 7 bases and J shed 4 bases, with 6 bases lying between them. The CDR3 spells CASRGYNEQFF. Here the CDR3 DNA reads TGTGCCAGCCGGGGGTACAATGAGCAGTTCTTC.

Details on this clone: Other DNA sequences from this sample encode an identical CDR3 as well. The V and J genes are TRBV5-1 and TRBJ1-5; the D is unclear. Germline V lookup: CDR1 SGHRS, CDR2 YFSETQ. The CDR3 is made up of 14 amino acids. V lost 0 bases and J 7 bases, leaving 11 bases between the germline ends. The CDR3 is CASSLAPGGQPQHF. In DNA, the CDR3 is TGCGCCAGCAGCTTGGCCCCGGGAGGGCAGCCCCAGCATTTT.

This chain uses TRBV7-9 with TRBJ1-5; D not resolved. The CDR3 extends over 15 amino acids. Germline V gene lookup returns CDR1 SEHNR and CDR2 FQNEAQ (reference sequence). V lost 8 bases to trimming and J lost 0 bases, with 14 bases between them. The CDR3 protein is CASSLRLGSNQPQHF. Written as DNA, the CDR3 is TGTGCCAGCTCACTCCGACTGGGTAGCAATCAGCCCCAGCATTTT.

The chain carries TRBV11-2 and TRBJ2-2; D remains unclear. The V and J ends lost 6 bases and 2 bases respectively, with 10 bases between them. This CDR3 has 14 residues. Germline V CDR1 and CDR2: SGHAT, FQNNGV. The CDR3, as DNA: TGTGCCAGCAGGCGACACGACAACACCGGGGAGCTGTTTTTT. It codes for CASRRHDNTGELFF.

V gene TRBV6-1 combines with J gene TRBJ1-1; D perhaps matches TRBD1 (6 bases). V was pared by 7 bases and J by 3 bases, with 18 bases between. Germline loops: CDR1 MNHNS, CDR2 SASEGT. This CDR3 contains 15 residues. CDR3: CASTKGGVRDTEAFF. CDR3 nucleotides: TGTGCCAGCACCAAGGGGGGGGTTAGAGACACTGAAGCTTTCTTT.